Listed below are T cell receptor beta chains from one sample, sequenced in a study of blood T cell repertoires in COVID-19. Data came from immunoSEQ multiplex PCR; TCRdb stores just in-frame clones and leaves some out. The table lists 150,000 to 200,000 clones, 80% to 85% of them singletons. The specimen was PBMCs or T cells enriched from blood (not recorded which). All receptors come from a woman aged 55-69 years who had recovered from COVID-19. The conserved cysteine and the conserved F or W are not part of the CDR3 here. The order of the fields is J gene, D gene, V gene, CDR3 protein. The D gene is left open where the match is weak.

J gene: TRBJ2-5; D gene: -; V gene: TRBV2; CDR3 protein: ASSAKTLPGETQY
J gene: TRBJ1-2; D gene: -; V gene: TRBV12-3/TRBV12-4; CDR3 protein: ASSLGAVYGYT
J gene: TRBJ1-5; D gene: -; V gene: TRBV12-3/TRBV12-4; CDR3 protein: ASSLTLNQPQH
J gene: TRBJ1-2; D gene: -; V gene: TRBV27; CDR3 protein: ASRGGNNYGYT
J gene: TRBJ2-1; D gene: -; V gene: TRBV10-1; CDR3 protein: ASSARSSYNEQF
J gene: TRBJ2-5; D gene: -; V gene: TRBV5-1; CDR3 protein: ASSRTPDSQETQY
J gene: TRBJ1-6; D gene: -; V gene: TRBV28; CDR3 protein: ASQPLDSPNSPLH
J gene: TRBJ1-6; D gene: -; V gene: TRBV19; CDR3 protein: ASSIVGSPLH
J gene: TRBJ2-7; D gene: -; V gene: TRBV25-1; CDR3 protein: ASSDLWQGSSYEQY
J gene: TRBJ2-1; D gene: -; V gene: TRBV5-1; CDR3 protein: ASSLVPGVDNEQF
J gene: TRBJ2-7; D gene: TRBD2; V gene: TRBV6-5; CDR3 protein: ASSLELAREQY
J gene: TRBJ2-7; D gene: TRBD1; V gene: TRBV5-1; CDR3 protein: ASSDGQGNYEQY
J gene: TRBJ1-2; D gene: TRBD1; V gene: TRBV19; CDR3 protein: ASSIPSGGFRGYT
J gene: TRBJ2-2; D gene: TRBD1; V gene: TRBV27; CDR3 protein: ASSLSWDRGN
J gene: TRBJ2-1; D gene: TRBD2; V gene: TRBV6-6; CDR3 protein: ASSSRTSGSYNEQF
J gene: TRBJ2-1; D gene: TRBD2; V gene: TRBV6-1; CDR3 protein: ASSVRTSGRVRNEQF
J gene: TRBJ2-2; D gene: -; V gene: TRBV28; CDR3 protein: ASSTTGYTGELF
J gene: TRBJ2-5; D gene: -; V gene: TRBV6-6; CDR3 protein: ASTEGVIIETQY
J gene: TRBJ2-1; D gene: -; V gene: TRBV7-9; CDR3 protein: ASSLSGGSEQF
J gene: TRBJ1-2; D gene: -; V gene: TRBV29-1; CDR3 protein: SVSTRGGYT
J gene: TRBJ1-1; D gene: -; V gene: TRBV2; CDR3 protein: ASSVGGNTEAF
J gene: TRBJ2-5; D gene: -; V gene: TRBV27; CDR3 protein: ASRLALGREETQY
J gene: TRBJ1-2; D gene: TRBD1; V gene: TRBV2; CDR3 protein: ASSDSGGDNT
J gene: TRBJ2-3; D gene: -; V gene: TRBV12-3/TRBV12-4; CDR3 protein: ASSSSVLQY
J gene: TRBJ2-7; D gene: -; V gene: TRBV6-5; CDR3 protein: ASSYSTSSYEQY
J gene: TRBJ2-7; D gene: TRBD1; V gene: TRBV19; CDR3 protein: ASRGQPAYEQY
J gene: TRBJ2-1; D gene: TRBD2; V gene: TRBV5-1; CDR3 protein: ASRASGDYNEQF
J gene: TRBJ1-6; D gene: -; V gene: TRBV19; CDR3 protein: ASSNFRNSPLH
J gene: TRBJ2-1; D gene: TRBD2; V gene: TRBV2; CDR3 protein: ASGLPGLAGEKGYNEQF
J gene: TRBJ1-1; D gene: -; V gene: TRBV30; CDR3 protein: AWTTPKGESTEAF
J gene: TRBJ1-1; D gene: -; V gene: TRBV10-1; CDR3 protein: ASSEIRGVAF
J gene: TRBJ2-7; D gene: TRBD1; V gene: TRBV19; CDR3 protein: ASSIGTGPYEQY
J gene: TRBJ2-5; D gene: -; V gene: TRBV3-1/TRBV3-2; CDR3 protein: ASSSGLLQETQY
J gene: TRBJ1-1; D gene: TRBD1; V gene: TRBV5-4; CDR3 protein: ASSLEGTGLANTEAF
J gene: TRBJ2-3; D gene: -; V gene: TRBV1; CDR3 protein: TSSQHDRLQY